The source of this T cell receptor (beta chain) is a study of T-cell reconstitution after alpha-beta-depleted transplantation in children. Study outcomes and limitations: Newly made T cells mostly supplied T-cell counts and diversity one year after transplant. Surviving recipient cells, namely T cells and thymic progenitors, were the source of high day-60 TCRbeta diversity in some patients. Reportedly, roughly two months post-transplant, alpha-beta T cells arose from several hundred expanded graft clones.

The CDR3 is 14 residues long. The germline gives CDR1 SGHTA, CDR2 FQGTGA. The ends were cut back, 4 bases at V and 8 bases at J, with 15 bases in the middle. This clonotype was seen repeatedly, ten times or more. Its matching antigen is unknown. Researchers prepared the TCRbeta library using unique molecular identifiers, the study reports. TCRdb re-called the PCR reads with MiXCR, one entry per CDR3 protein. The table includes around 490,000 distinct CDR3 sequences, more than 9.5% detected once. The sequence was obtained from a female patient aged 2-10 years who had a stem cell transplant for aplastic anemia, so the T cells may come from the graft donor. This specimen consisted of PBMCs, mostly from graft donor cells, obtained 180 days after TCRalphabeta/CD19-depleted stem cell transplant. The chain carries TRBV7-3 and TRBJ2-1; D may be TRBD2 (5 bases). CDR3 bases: TGTGCCAGCAGCTCCCCCGGCCTCGGGGATGAGCAGTTCTTC. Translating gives CASSSPGLGDEQFF.